This TCR beta chain was observed in a study of blood T cell repertoires in COVID-19. Study in general: The analysed material was cDNA or gDNA that came from T cells, B-cell-depleted T cells, or PBMCs.

Donors were grouped by their self-reported clinical history. Assay: immunoSEQ multiplex PCR; the TCRdb copy retains only in-frame clones and omits some. This table holds about 150,000 clones, over 70% found once. Germline V CDR1 and CDR2: SGHAT, FQNNGV. Trimming left V 1 base short and J 2 bases short, with 12 bases between. This CDR3 is built from 15 residues. The chain has TRBV11-2 and TRBJ2-7; tentative D call: TRBD2 (6 bases). This TCR came from a man between 65 and 79 years old who had been exposed to COVID-19. The sequenced sample consisted of PBMCs or T cells enriched from blood (not recorded which). The DNA for the CDR3 is TGTGCCAGCAGCTTAGGGGATAGCGGAACCTACGAGCAGTACTTC. This sequence encodes CASSLGDSGTYEQYF.